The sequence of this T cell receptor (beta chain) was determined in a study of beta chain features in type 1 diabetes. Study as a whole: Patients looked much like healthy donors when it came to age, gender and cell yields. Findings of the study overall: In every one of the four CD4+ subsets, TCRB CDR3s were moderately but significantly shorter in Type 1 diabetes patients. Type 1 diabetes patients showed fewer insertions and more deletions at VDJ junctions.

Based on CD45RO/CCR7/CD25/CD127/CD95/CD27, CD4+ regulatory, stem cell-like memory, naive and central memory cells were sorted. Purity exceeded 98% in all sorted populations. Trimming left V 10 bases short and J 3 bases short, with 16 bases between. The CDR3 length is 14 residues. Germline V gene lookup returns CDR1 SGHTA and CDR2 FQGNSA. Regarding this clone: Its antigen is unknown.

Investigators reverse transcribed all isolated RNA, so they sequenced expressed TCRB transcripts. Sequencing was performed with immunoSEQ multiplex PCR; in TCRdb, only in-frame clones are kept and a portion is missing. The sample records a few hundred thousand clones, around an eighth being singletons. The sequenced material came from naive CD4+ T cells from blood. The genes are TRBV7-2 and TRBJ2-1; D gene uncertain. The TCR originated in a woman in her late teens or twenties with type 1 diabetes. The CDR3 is CATRLPRRYNEQFF. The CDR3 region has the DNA TGTGCCACCCGACTCCCGCGTCGCTACAATGAGCAGTTCTTC.